These 3 T cell receptor beta chains were all obtained from the same sample, sequenced in a study of shared clonotypes between healthy human individuals. Method: immunoSEQ multiplex PCR; TCRdb's copy keeps in-frame clones and lacks some. The repertoire holds roughly 640,000 clones, about 97% seen once, with around 0.058% in the top ten. The sample consisted of naive CD4+ T cells sorted from blood. The subset here: CD45RA+ positively selected. These receptor sequences come from a woman aged 25 to 39 in good health.

This clone was seen only once. The chain couples TRBV9 to TRBJ2-7; 7 nucleotides line up with TRBD2. CDR1 and CDR2 (germline): SGDLS, YYNGEE. With V trimmed by 0 bases and J by 6 bases, 3 bases remained unmatched. This CDR3 is built from 13 residues. The CDR3 here is CASSVAPGGEQYF. CDR3 bases: TGTGCCAGCAGCGTAGCGCCGGGGGGCGAGCAGTACTTC.

The V call is TRBV2, the J call TRBJ1-6; D is unresolved. Trimming shortened V by 4 bases and J by 0 bases, and 10 bases separated the two germline ends. This CDR3 has 16 residues. Per germline, CDR1 SNHLY and CDR2 FYNNEI. CDR3 loop: CASSVRSSSYNSPLHF. CDR3 bases: TGTGCCAGCAGTGTACGTTCGAGCTCCTATAATTCACCCCTCCACTTT.

Remarks on this clone: This CDR3 is also generated by other DNA sequences in the sample. The chain is built from TRBV7-3 and TRBJ2-1; no clear D gene. Germline V gene lookup returns CDR1 SGHTA and CDR2 FQGTGA. Trimming left V 3 bases short and J 6 bases short, with 3 bases between. The CDR3 sequence is 11 residues long. DNA for the CDR3: TGTGCCAGCAGCTTGGGCAATGAGCAGTTCTTC. Protein: CASSLGNEQFF.